The 5 T cell receptor beta chains below all came from one sample that was sequenced in a study of T cell responses to AZD1222 COVID-19 vaccine. Sequencing used immunoSEQ multiplex PCR; TCRdb keeps in-frame clones, though not all of them. The sample records about 170,000 clones, 85% to 90% being singletons. The sequences come from peripheral blood, collected on day 0 of AZD1222 vaccination. These receptor sequences come from an adult in good health.

A word on this clone: Sequence at one end of the junction differs from germline and may be a read error. The chain has TRBV7-7 and TRBJ2-5; no definite D call. The CDR3 extends over 15 amino acids. Germline CDR1 SSHAT, CDR2 FNYEAQ (reference sequence). The CDR3 nucleotides are TGTGCTAGCAGCCCCCTCGCGGTGGCCCAAGAGACCCAGTACTTC. The encoded protein is CASSPLAVAQETQYF.

This rearrangement joins TRBV7-2 to TRBJ1-3; D ambiguous. The ends were cut back, 1 base at V and 4 bases at J, with 11 bases in the middle. The CDR3 totals 15 residues. CDR1 and CDR2 (germline): SGHTA, FQGNSA. CDR3 protein: CASSLDRAFGNTIYF. CDR3 in DNA: TGTGCCAGCAGCTTAGATCGCGCGTTCGGAAACACCATATATTTT.

The genes are TRBV9 and TRBJ2-3; 10 bases align to TRBD2. This CDR3 is 17 amino acids long. The J segment lost 0 bases and the V segment lost 7 bases, leaving 11 bases of the junction unmatched. Looked up from germline, CDR1 is SGDLS and CDR2 is YYNGEE. DNA of the CDR3: TGTGCCAGCTCCAGCGGGAGGGCTTACATCAGCACAGATACGCAGTATTTT. Protein: CASSSGRAYISTDTQYF.

The chain joins TRBV29-1 to TRBJ1-2, with 12 bases that match TRBD1. Germline CDR1 is SQVTM and CDR2 is ANQGSEA. The CDR3 contains 14 residues. The V and J ends lost 6 bases and 8 bases, in that order; junction bases with no gene match: 10. The CDR3 DNA sequence: TGCAGCGTCCAGAGGGACAGGGGGCTATTCGGCTACACCTTC. Translating gives CSVQRDRGLFGYTF.

The V and J genes are TRBV15 and TRBJ2-3; perhaps D is TRBD1 or TRBD2 (7 bases each). Trimming removed 9 bases at V and 6 bases at J, with 16 bases between. The germline V gene has CDR1 LNHNV and CDR2 YYDKDF (reference sequence). CDR3 size: 13 residues. CDR3 region: CATRQGGLDTQYF. The CDR3 DNA reads as TGTGCCACTAGGCAGGGGGGGTTGGATACGCAGTATTTT.